Listed here is a single TCR beta chain. The antigen is undetermined. The authors loaded roughly 180 ng DNA, about 30,000 T cell genomes, into sorted-subset replicate PCRs. Repertoires were generated with immunoSEQ multiplex PCR, while TCRdb's copy carries only in-frame clones and drops some. The table has 2.3 million or so clones, approximately 95% seen once; the top ten hold 0.3% to 0.4%. The entry originates in a study of shared clonotypes between healthy human individuals. Overall study: The cohort had two women and a few men, ages 18 to 49.

Overall study results and limits: Naive CD4 clonotype sharing across a handful of donors was 4% to 5%. What naive subsets generally showed was a larger estimated richness than memory subsets showed.

The V and J ends lost 0 bases and 10 bases respectively, with 9 bases between them. Germline V gene data show CDR1 as DFQATT and CDR2 as SNEGSKA (reference sequence). CDR3 length: 11 residues. This TCR was recovered from a man younger than 30 in good health. Some clones in this sample may be carry-over from other donors' samples. The sequenced sample was naive CD4+ T cells from PBMCs. The subset is: CD45RA+ positively selected. The chain has TRBV20-1 and TRBJ1-1; a possible D gene is TRBD1 (5 bases). The CDR3 DNA sequence: TGCAGTGCTAGAGAAACAGGATCAGCTTTCTTT. Amino acids: CSARETGSAFF.